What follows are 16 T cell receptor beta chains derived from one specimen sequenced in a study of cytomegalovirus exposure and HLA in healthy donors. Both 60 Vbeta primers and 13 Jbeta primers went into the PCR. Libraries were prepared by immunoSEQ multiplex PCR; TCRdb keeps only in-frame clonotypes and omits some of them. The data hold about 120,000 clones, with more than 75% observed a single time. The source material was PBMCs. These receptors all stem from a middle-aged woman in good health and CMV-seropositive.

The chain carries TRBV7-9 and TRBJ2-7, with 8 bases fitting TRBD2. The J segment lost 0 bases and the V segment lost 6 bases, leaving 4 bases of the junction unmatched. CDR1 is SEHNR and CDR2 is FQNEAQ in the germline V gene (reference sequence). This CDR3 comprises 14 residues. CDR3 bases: TGTGCCAGCAGTCGGGGGGGGAGCTCCTACGAGCAGTACTTC. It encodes CASSRGGSSYEQYF.

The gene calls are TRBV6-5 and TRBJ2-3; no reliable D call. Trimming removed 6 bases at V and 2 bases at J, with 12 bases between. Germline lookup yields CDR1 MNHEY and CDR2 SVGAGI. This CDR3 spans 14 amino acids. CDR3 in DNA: TGTGCCAGCAGCCCGCCTTACACCACAGATACGCAGTATTTT. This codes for CASSPPYTTDTQYF.

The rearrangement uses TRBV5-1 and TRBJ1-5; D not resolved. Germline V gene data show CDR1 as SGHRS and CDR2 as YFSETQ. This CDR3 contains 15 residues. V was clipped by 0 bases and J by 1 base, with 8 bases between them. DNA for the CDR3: TGCGCCAGCAGCTTGGGCAGCGTAAGCAATCAGCCCCAGCATTTT. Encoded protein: CASSLGSVSNQPQHF.

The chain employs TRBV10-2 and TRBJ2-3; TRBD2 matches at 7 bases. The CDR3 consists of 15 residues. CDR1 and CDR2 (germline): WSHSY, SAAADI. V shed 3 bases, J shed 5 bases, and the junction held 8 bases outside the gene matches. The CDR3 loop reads CASSDPLAFVDTQYF. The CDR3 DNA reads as TGCGCCAGCAGTGATCCACTAGCGTTTGTAGATACGCAGTATTTT.

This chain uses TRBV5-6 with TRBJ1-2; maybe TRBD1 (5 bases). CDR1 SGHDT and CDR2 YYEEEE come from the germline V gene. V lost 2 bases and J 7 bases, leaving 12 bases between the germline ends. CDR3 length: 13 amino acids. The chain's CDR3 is CASSLQVLGGYTF. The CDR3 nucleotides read TGTGCCAGCAGCTTACAGGTATTGGGTGGCTACACCTTC.

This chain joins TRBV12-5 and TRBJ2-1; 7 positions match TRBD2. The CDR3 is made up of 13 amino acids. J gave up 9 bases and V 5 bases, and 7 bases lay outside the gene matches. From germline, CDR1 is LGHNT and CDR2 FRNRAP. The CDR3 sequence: CASGPGLESEQFF. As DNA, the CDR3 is TGTGCTAGTGGTCCCGGACTAGAGTCTGAGCAGTTCTTC.

The CDR3 nucleotides read TGCGCCAGCAGCTCGGGACTAGGCCTTAACTCAGATACGCAGTATTTT. Encoded protein: CASSSGLGLNSDTQYF. The chain joins TRBV5-1 to TRBJ2-3; 8 bases match TRBD2. V dropped 3 bases and J dropped 4; count of bases not matched to a gene: 10. The CDR3 covers 16 residues. In germline, CDR1 is SGHRS, CDR2 YFSETQ.

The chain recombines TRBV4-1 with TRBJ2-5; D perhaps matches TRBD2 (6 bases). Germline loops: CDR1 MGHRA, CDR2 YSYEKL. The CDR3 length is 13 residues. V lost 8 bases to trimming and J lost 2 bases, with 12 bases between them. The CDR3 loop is CASRLVPQETQYF. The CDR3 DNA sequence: TGCGCCAGCCGACTAGTCCCTCAAGAGACCCAGTACTTC.

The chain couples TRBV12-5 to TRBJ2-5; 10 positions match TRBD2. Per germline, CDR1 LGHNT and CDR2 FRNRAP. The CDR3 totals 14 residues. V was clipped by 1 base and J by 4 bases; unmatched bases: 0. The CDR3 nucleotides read TGTGCTAGTGGTTTGGCTAGCGGGGGAGAGACCCAGTACTTC. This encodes CASGLASGGETQYF. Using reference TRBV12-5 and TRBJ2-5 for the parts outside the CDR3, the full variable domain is DARVTQTPRHKVTEMGQEVTMRCQPILGHNTVFWYRQTMMQGLELLAYFRNRAPLDDSGMPKDRFSAEMPDATLATLKIQPSEPRDSAVYFCASGLASGGETQYFGPGTRLLVL.

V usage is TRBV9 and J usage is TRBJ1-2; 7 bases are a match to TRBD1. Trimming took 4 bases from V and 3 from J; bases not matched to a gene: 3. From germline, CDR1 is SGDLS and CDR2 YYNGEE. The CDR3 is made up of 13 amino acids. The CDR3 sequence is CASSITGDYGYTF. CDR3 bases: TGTGCCAGCAGCATCACAGGGGACTATGGCTACACCTTC.

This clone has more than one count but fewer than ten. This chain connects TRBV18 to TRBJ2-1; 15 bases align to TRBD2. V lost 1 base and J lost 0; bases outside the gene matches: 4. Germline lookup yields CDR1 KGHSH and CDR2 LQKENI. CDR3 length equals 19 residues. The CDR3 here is CASSPRTSGGESSYNEQFF. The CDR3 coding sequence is TGTGCCAGCTCACCACGGACTAGCGGGGGGGAAAGCTCCTACAATGAGCAGTTCTTC.

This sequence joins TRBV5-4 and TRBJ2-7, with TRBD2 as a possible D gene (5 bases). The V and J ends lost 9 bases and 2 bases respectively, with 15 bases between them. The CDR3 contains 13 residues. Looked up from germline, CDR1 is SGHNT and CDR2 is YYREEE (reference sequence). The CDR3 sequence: CATTRDRAYEQYF. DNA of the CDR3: TGTGCCACCACACGGGATAGGGCCTACGAGCAGTACTTC.

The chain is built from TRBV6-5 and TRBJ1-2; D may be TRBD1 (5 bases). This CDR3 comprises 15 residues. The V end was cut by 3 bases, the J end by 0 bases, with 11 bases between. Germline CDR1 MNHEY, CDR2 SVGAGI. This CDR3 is CASSYGADPNYGYTF. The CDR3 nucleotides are TGTGCCAGCAGTTATGGGGCTGATCCTAACTATGGCTACACCTTC.

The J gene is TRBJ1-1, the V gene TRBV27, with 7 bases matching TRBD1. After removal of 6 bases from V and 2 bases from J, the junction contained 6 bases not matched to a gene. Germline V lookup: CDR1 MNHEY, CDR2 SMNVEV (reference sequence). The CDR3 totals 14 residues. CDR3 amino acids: CASRREGANTEAFF. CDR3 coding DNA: TGTGCCAGCAGGCGAGAGGGGGCTAACACTGAAGCTTTCTTT.

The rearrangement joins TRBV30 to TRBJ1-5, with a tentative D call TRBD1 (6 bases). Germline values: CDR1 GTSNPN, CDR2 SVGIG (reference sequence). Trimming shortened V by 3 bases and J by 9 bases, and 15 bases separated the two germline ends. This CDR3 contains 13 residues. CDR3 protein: CAWRRGGSGPQHF. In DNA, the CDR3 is TGTGCCTGGAGACGCGGGGGCTCGGGGCCCCAGCATTTT.

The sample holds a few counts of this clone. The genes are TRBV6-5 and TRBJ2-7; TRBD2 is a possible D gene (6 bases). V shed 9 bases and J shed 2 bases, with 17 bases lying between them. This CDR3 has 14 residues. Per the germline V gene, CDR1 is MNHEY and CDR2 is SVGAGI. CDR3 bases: TGTGCCAGTAAAGCGGGTTTCGGCACCTACGAGCAGTACTTC. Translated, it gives CASKAGFGTYEQYF.